The rows below give T cell receptor beta chains drawn from one sample of a study of OX40 agonist ivuxolimab in advanced cancers. The table came from immunoSEQ multiplex PCR; TCRdb's copy has only in-frame clones and leaves some out. The sample yields about 54,000 clones, about 89% seen once. Sequencing used CD4+ or CD8+ T cells sorted from blood, obtained in a trial of the OX40 agonist ivuxolimab. These receptor sequences come from an adult with an advanced solid tumor such as melanoma, head and neck, liver or kidney cancer. CDR3s include the opening cysteine and the closing phenylalanine or tryptophan. A D gene is named only where the DNA matches it firmly. Part of the rows lack a size; the others show once, few, many or a class for expanded clones.

v_gene: TRBV28
abundance: .
j_gene: TRBJ2-7
d_gene: TRBD1
CDR3aa: CASRGQGAYEQYF
CDR3nt: TGTGCCAGCAGAGGACAGGGGGCTTACGAGCAGTACTTC

v_gene: TRBV7-2
abundance: .
j_gene: TRBJ2-7
d_gene: .
CDR3aa: CASSLEQGHYEQYF
CDR3nt: TGTGCCAGCAGCTTAGAGCAGGGCCACTACGAGCAGTACTTC

v_gene: TRBV19
abundance: .
j_gene: TRBJ2-3
d_gene: .
CDR3aa: CASRGSTDTQYF
CDR3nt: TGTGCCAGTAGAGGGAGTACAGATACGCAGTATTTT

v_gene: TRBV5-1
abundance: .
j_gene: TRBJ2-3
d_gene: .
CDR3aa: CASSYQTVSADTQYF
CDR3nt: TGCGCCAGCAGCTACCAGACAGTGTCGGCAGATACGCAGTATTTT

v_gene: TRBV6-5
abundance: .
j_gene: TRBJ2-1
d_gene: .
CDR3aa: CASSSLGTSFNNEQFF
CDR3nt: TGTGCCAGCAGTTCCCTCGGGACATCCTTTAACAATGAGCAGTTCTTC

v_gene: TRBV7-9
abundance: once
j_gene: TRBJ2-1
d_gene: .
CDR3aa: CASSLGERLNEQFF
CDR3nt: TGTGCCAGCAGCTTAGGAGAAAGGTTAAATGAGCAGTTCTTC

v_gene: TRBV7-2
abundance: .
j_gene: TRBJ2-1
d_gene: TRBD2
CDR3aa: CASSQRASGSSYNEQFF
CDR3nt: TGTGCCAGCAGCCAACGGGCTAGCGGGAGCTCCTACAATGAGCAGTTCTTC

v_gene: TRBV7-2
abundance: .
j_gene: TRBJ2-1
d_gene: .
CDR3aa: CASSSGATNNEQFF
CDR3nt: TGTGCCAGCAGCTCGGGGGCAACAAACAATGAGCAGTTCTTC

v_gene: TRBV4-2
abundance: .
j_gene: TRBJ2-2
d_gene: .
CDR3aa: CASMGEANTGELFF
CDR3nt: TGTGCCAGCATGGGGGAAGCGAACACCGGGGAGCTGTTTTTT

v_gene: TRBV5-6
abundance: .
j_gene: TRBJ1-5
d_gene: TRBD1
CDR3aa: CASSLAGGDQPQHF
CDR3nt: TGTGCCAGCAGCTTGGCAGGGGGCGATCAGCCCCAGCATTTT

v_gene: TRBV15
abundance: .
j_gene: TRBJ2-7
d_gene: TRBD1
CDR3aa: CATSRERGQTYEQYF
CDR3nt: TGTGCCACCAGCAGAGAGAGGGGGCAGACCTACGAGCAGTACTTC

v_gene: TRBV28
abundance: .
j_gene: TRBJ1-2
d_gene: TRBD1
CDR3aa: CASQQGDGYGYTF
CDR3nt: TGTGCCAGCCAACAGGGGGACGGCTATGGCTACACCTTC

v_gene: TRBV11-2
abundance: .
j_gene: TRBJ2-1
d_gene: TRBD2
CDR3aa: CASSPLGLAGGERGNEQFF
CDR3nt: TGTGCCAGCAGCCCCCTAGGACTAGCGGGGGGCGAACGGGGGAATGAGCAGTTCTTC

v_gene: TRBV6-6
abundance: .
j_gene: TRBJ1-6
d_gene: .
CDR3aa: CASSYPDTPYNSPLHF
CDR3nt: TGTGCCAGCAGTTACCCGGACACGCCCTATAATTCACCCCTCCACTTT

v_gene: TRBV6-5
abundance: once
j_gene: TRBJ2-7
d_gene: TRBD2
CDR3aa: CASSYLAGVAYEQYF
CDR3nt: TGTGCCAGCAGTTATCTAGCGGGGGTTGCCTACGAGCAGTACTTC

v_gene: TRBV2
abundance: .
j_gene: TRBJ1-2
d_gene: .
CDR3aa: CASAKESKGNGYTF
CDR3nt: TGTGCCAGCGCAAAGGAGAGTAAAGGCAATGGCTACACCTTC

v_gene: TRBV4-2
abundance: .
j_gene: TRBJ2-1
d_gene: .
CDR3aa: CASSQDRVGSYNEQFF
CDR3nt: TGTGCCAGCAGCCAAGACAGGGTAGGCTCCTACAATGAGCAGTTCTTC

v_gene: TRBV7-9
abundance: once
j_gene: TRBJ1-5
d_gene: .
CDR3aa: CASSLGNSNQPQHF
CDR3nt: TGTGCCAGCAGCTTGGGGAACAGCAATCAGCCCCAGCATTTT

v_gene: TRBV28
abundance: .
j_gene: TRBJ1-3
d_gene: .
CDR3aa: CASSSTRSGNTIYF
CDR3nt: TGTGCCAGCAGTTCCACCCGATCTGGAAACACCATATATTTT

v_gene: TRBV15
abundance: .
j_gene: TRBJ2-2
d_gene: .
CDR3aa: CATKLAGYTGELFF
CDR3nt: TGTGCCACGAAACTAGCTGGGTACACCGGGGAGCTGTTTTTT

v_gene: TRBV18
abundance: .
j_gene: TRBJ2-3
d_gene: TRBD2
CDR3aa: CASSRRGDGTDTQYF
CDR3nt: TGTGCCAGCTCGCGGCGGGGGGACGGCACAGATACGCAGTATTTT

v_gene: TRBV6-6
abundance: .
j_gene: TRBJ1-1
d_gene: .
CDR3aa: CASSTWVAENTEAFF
CDR3nt: TGTGCCAGCAGTACCTGGGTGGCGGAAAACACTGAAGCTTTCTTT

v_gene: TRBV6-1
abundance: .
j_gene: TRBJ2-1
d_gene: TRBD2
CDR3aa: CASSKLAGGLDEQFF
CDR3nt: TGTGCCAGCAGTAAACTAGCGGGGGGGCTCGATGAGCAGTTCTTC

v_gene: TRBV12-5
abundance: .
j_gene: TRBJ2-1
d_gene: .
CDR3aa: CASGLTSNEQFF
CDR3nt: TGTGCTAGTGGTTTGACTAGTAATGAGCAGTTCTTC

v_gene: TRBV5-6
abundance: .
j_gene: TRBJ1-2
d_gene: .
CDR3aa: CASSLTRGGYTF
CDR3nt: TGTGCCAGCAGCCTCACGAGGGGTGGCTACACCTTC

v_gene: TRBV6-1
abundance: .
j_gene: TRBJ2-2
d_gene: .
CDR3aa: CASSEWAGVWIGELFF
CDR3nt: TGTGCCAGCAGTGAATGGGCAGGAGTTTGGATCGGGGAGCTGTTTTTT

v_gene: TRBV11-2
abundance: .
j_gene: TRBJ2-4
d_gene: .
CDR3aa: CASSLTVGGDIQYF
CDR3nt: TGTGCCAGCAGTTTGACAGTTGGCGGAGACATTCAGTACTTC

v_gene: TRBV28
abundance: .
j_gene: TRBJ1-5
d_gene: .
CDR3aa: CASSLSGGQPQHF
CDR3nt: TGTGCCAGCAGTTTATCCGGAGGTCAGCCCCAGCATTTT

v_gene: TRBV4-3
abundance: .
j_gene: TRBJ2-5
d_gene: TRBD2
CDR3aa: CARREPGTQYF
CDR3nt: TGCGCCAGGCGGGAGCCGGGGACCCAGTACTTC

v_gene: TRBV4-1
abundance: once
j_gene: TRBJ2-1
d_gene: TRBD2
CDR3aa: CASSYYYPAGSYNEQFF
CDR3nt: TGCGCCAGCAGCTATTACTACCCAGCGGGATCTTACAATGAGCAGTTCTTC

v_gene: TRBV11-2
abundance: .
j_gene: TRBJ2-3
d_gene: TRBD2
CDR3aa: CASSLGLAGVSTDTQYF
CDR3nt: TGTGCCAGCAGCTTAGGACTAGCGGGAGTCTCCACAGATACGCAGTATTTT

v_gene: TRBV19
abundance: once
j_gene: TRBJ1-2
d_gene: TRBD1
CDR3aa: CASSQGVGPNYGYTF
CDR3nt: TGTGCCAGTAGTCAGGGGGTAGGACCGAACTATGGCTACACCTTC

v_gene: TRBV6-7
abundance: .
j_gene: TRBJ2-7
d_gene: TRBD1
CDR3aa: CASSGTGQYENYYEQYF
CDR3nt: TGTGCCAGCAGTGGGACGGGACAGTACGAGAATTACTACGAGCAGTACTTC

v_gene: TRBV4-1
abundance: .
j_gene: TRBJ2-3
d_gene: .
CDR3aa: CASSQADTQYF
CDR3nt: TGCGCCAGCAGCCAAGCAGATACGCAGTATTTT

v_gene: TRBV6-5
abundance: .
j_gene: TRBJ1-2
d_gene: .
CDR3aa: CASRTGQSNYGYTF
CDR3nt: TGTGCCAGCAGGACAGGCCAGTCTAACTATGGCTACACCTTC

v_gene: TRBV11-2
abundance: .
j_gene: TRBJ1-2
d_gene: TRBD1
CDR3aa: CASSHGDSSNYGYTF
CDR3nt: TGTGCCAGCAGCCATGGGGACAGTTCGAACTATGGCTACACCTTC

v_gene: TRBV21-1
abundance: .
j_gene: TRBJ1-1
d_gene: .
CDR3aa: CASSKAPGRTVAKADTEAFF
CDR3nt: TGTGCCAGCAGCAAGGCGCCGGGCAGAACAGTGGCAAAGGCGGACACTGAAGCTTTCTTT

v_gene: TRBV29-1
abundance: .
j_gene: TRBJ2-5
d_gene: TRBD1
CDR3aa: CSGGQFQETQYF
CDR3nt: TGCAGCGGGGGACAGTTCCAAGAGACCCAGTACTTC

v_gene: TRBV28
abundance: once
j_gene: TRBJ1-3
d_gene: TRBD1
CDR3aa: CASRLAGTGGGNTIYF
CDR3nt: TGTGCCAGCAGGCTTGCCGGGACAGGAGGCGGAAACACCATATATTTT

v_gene: TRBV28
abundance: .
j_gene: TRBJ2-7
d_gene: TRBD2
CDR3aa: CASSLAGADEQYF
CDR3nt: TGTGCCAGCAGCTTAGCGGGAGCTGACGAGCAGTACTTC

v_gene: TRBV5-1
abundance: .
j_gene: TRBJ1-4
d_gene: .
CDR3aa: CASSPRRDEKLFF
CDR3nt: TGCGCCAGCAGCCCCCGGCGCGATGAAAAACTGTTTTTT

v_gene: TRBV7-9
abundance: .
j_gene: TRBJ1-2
d_gene: TRBD1
CDR3aa: CASSPRTGGNYGYTF
CDR3nt: TGTGCCAGCAGCCCAAGGACAGGGGGGAACTATGGCTACACCTTC

v_gene: TRBV27
abundance: .
j_gene: TRBJ1-2
d_gene: .
CDR3aa: CASRRGDYYGYTF
CDR3nt: TGTGCCAGCAGAAGGGGGGACTACTATGGCTACACCTTC

v_gene: TRBV2
abundance: .
j_gene: TRBJ2-6
d_gene: TRBD1
CDR3aa: CASSFMPGQGLSGANVLTF
CDR3nt: TGTGCCAGCAGTTTTATGCCGGGACAGGGGCTATCAGGGGCCAACGTCCTGACTTTC

v_gene: TRBV6-5
abundance: .
j_gene: TRBJ2-3
d_gene: .
CDR3aa: CASSPPGRRRDTQYF
CDR3nt: TGTGCCAGCAGCCCACCGGGCCGCCGTAGAGATACGCAGTATTTT

v_gene: TRBV5-1
abundance: once
j_gene: TRBJ2-2
d_gene: TRBD2
CDR3aa: CASSSQGAGTGELFF
CDR3nt: TGCGCCAGCAGCTCCCAGGGAGCGGGGACCGGGGAGCTGTTTTTT

v_gene: TRBV7-8
abundance: .
j_gene: TRBJ2-5
d_gene: .
CDR3aa: CASSLHGEGTQYF
CDR3nt: TGTGCCAGCAGCTTACACGGAGAAGGGACCCAGTACTTC

v_gene: TRBV4-1
abundance: once
j_gene: TRBJ2-3
d_gene: .
CDR3aa: CASNPGDTTDTQYF
CDR3nt: TGCGCCAGCAACCCAGGGGACACCACAGATACGCAGTATTTT

v_gene: TRBV7-8
abundance: .
j_gene: TRBJ2-7
d_gene: .
CDR3aa: CASSSGGPYEQYF
CDR3nt: TGTGCCAGCAGCTCCGGCGGGCCCTACGAGCAGTACTTC